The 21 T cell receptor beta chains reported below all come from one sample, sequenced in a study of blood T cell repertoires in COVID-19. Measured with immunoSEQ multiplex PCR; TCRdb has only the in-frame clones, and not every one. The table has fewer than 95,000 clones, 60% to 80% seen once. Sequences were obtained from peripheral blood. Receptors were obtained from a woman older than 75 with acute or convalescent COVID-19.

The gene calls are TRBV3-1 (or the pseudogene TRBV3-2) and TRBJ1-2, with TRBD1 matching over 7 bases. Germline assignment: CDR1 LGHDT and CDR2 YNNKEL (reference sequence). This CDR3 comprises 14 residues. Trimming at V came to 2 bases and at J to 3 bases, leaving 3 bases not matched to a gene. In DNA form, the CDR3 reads TGTGCCAGCAGCCAACCCGGACAGGACTATGGCTACACCTTC. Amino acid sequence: CASSQPGQDYGYTF.

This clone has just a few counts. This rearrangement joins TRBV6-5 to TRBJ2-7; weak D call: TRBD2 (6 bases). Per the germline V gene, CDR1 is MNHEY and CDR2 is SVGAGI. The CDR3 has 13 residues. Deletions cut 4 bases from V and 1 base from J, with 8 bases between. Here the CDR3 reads CASSSGGSYEQYF. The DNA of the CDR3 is TGTGCCAGCAGTTCCGGGGGTTCCTACGAGCAGTACTTC.

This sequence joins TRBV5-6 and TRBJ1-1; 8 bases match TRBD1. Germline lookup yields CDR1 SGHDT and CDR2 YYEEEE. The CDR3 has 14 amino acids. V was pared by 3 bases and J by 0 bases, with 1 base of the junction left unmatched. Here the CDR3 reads CASSWDRLNTEAFF. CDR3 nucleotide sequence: TGTGCCAGCAGCTGGGACAGGTTGAACACTGAAGCTTTCTTT.

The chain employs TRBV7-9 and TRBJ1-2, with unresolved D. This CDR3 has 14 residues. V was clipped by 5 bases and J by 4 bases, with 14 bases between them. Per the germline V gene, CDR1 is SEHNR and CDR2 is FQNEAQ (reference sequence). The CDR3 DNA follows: TGTGCCAGCAGCCGCCCCATTGGGCCCTATGGCTACACCTTC. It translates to CASSRPIGPYGYTF.

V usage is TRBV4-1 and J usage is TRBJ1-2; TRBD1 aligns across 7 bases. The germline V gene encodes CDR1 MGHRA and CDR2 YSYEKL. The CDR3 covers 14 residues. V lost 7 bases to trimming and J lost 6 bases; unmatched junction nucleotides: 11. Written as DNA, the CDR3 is TGCGCCAGCACCTCTGGACAGGCCAGAAATGGCTACACCTTC. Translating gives CASTSGQARNGYTF.

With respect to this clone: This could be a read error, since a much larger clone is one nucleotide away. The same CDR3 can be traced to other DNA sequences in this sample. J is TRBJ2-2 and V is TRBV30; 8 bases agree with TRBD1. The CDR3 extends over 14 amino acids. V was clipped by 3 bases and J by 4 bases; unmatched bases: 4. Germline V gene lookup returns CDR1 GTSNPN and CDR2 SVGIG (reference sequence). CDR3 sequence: CAWRRTGTTGELFF. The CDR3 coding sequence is TGTGCCTGGAGGAGGACAGGGACCACCGGGGAGCTGTTTTTT.

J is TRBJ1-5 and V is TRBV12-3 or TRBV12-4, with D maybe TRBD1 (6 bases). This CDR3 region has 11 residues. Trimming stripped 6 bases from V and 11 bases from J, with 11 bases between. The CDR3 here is CASRLDRTQHF. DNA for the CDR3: TGTGCCAGCAGACTTGACAGGACCCAGCATTTT.

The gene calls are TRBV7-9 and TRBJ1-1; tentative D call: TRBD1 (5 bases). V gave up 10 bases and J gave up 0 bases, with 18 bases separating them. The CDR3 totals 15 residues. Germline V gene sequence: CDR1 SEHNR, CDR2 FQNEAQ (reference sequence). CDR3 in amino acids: CATREGSTMNTEAFF. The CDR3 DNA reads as TGTGCCACCAGGGAAGGGAGCACCATGAACACTGAAGCTTTCTTT.

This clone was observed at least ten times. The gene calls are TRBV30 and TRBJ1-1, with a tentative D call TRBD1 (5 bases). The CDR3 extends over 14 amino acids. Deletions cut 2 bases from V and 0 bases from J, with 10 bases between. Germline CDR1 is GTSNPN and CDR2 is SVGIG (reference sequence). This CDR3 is CAWSYQGLNTEAFF. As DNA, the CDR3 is TGTGCCTGGAGTTACCAGGGCTTGAACACTGAAGCTTTCTTT.

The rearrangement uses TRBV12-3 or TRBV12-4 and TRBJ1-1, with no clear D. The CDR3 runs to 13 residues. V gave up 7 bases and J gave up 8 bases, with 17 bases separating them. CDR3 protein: CASTQPPRSEAFF. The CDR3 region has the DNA TGTGCCAGCACCCAACCACCCAGATCCGAAGCTTTCTTT.

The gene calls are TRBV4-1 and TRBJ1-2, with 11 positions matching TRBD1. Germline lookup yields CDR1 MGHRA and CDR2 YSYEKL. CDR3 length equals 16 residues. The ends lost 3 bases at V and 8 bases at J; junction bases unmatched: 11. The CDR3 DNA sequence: TGCGCCAGCAGCCATCACCGGACAGGGGGCGTGAGCGGCTACACCTTC. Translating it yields CASSHHRTGGVSGYTF.

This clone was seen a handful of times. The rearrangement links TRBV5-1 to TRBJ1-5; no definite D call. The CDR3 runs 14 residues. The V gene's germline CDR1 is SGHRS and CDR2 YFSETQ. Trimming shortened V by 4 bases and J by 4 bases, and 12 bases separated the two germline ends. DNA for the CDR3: TGCGCCAGCAGCCAACGCGGCGGAAATCAGCCCCAGCATTTT. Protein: CASSQRGGNQPQHF. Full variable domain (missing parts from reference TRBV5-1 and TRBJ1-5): KAGVTQTPRYLIKTRGQQVTLSCSPISGHRSVSWYQQTPGQGLQFLFEYFSETQRNKGNFPGRFSGRQFSNSRSEMNVSTLELGDSALYLCASSQRGGNQPQHFGDGTRLSIL.

The CDR3 DNA follows: TGTGCCAGCAGTGAACAGGGTCCCACAGATACGCAGTATTTT. Translated: CASSEQGPTDTQYF. The chain has TRBV2 and TRBJ2-3; D might be TRBD1 (5 bases). The CDR3 is 14 residues long. Germline lookup yields CDR1 SNHLY and CDR2 FYNNEI. Trimming cost V 2 bases and J 2 bases, with 8 bases left between them.

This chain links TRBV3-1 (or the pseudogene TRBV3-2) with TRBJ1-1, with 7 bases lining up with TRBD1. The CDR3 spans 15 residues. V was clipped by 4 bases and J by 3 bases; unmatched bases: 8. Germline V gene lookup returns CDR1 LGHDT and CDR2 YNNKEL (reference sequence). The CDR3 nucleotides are TGTGCCAGCAGCCGAATTCGACAGGGCCACACTGAAGCTTTCTTT. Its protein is CASSRIRQGHTEAFF.

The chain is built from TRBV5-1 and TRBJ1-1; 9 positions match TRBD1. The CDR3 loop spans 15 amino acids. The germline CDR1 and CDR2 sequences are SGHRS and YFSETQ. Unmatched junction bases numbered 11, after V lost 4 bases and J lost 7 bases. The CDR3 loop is CASSREGQGVDEAFF. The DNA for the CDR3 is TGCGCCAGCAGCCGGGAGGGACAGGGCGTCGATGAAGCTTTCTTT.

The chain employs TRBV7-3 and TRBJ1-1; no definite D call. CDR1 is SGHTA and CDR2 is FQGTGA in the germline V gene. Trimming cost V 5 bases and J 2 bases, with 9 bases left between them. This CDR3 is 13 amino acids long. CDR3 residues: CASSATRNTEAFF. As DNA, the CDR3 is TGTGCCAGCAGCGCTACTCGTAACACTGAAGCTTTCTTT.

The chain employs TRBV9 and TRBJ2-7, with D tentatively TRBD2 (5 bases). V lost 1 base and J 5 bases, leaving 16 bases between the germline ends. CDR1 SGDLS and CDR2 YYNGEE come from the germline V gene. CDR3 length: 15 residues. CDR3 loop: CASSVLSETWDEQYF. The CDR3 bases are TGTGCCAGCAGCGTACTTAGCGAGACTTGGGACGAGCAGTACTTC.

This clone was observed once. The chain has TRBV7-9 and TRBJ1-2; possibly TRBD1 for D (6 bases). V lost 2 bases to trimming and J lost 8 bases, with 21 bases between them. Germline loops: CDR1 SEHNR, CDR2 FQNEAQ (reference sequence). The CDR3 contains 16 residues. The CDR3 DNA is TGTGCCAGCAGCTTATGGGCCGGGGGGGCCGTACAGGGCTACACCTTC. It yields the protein CASSLWAGGAVQGYTF.

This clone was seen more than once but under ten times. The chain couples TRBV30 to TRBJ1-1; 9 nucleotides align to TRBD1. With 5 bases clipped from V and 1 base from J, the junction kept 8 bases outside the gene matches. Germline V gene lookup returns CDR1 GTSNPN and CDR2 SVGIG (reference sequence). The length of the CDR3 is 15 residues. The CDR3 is CAWSRLDRGNTEAFF. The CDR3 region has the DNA TGTGCCTGGTCAAGACTGGACAGGGGGAACACTGAAGCTTTCTTT.

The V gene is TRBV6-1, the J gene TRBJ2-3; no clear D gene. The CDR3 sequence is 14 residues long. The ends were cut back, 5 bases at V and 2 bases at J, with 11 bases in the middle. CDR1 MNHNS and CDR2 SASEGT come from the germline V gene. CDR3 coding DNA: TGTGCCAGCAGTTCGAGAATCTCCACAGATACGCAGTATTTT. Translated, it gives CASSSRISTDTQYF.

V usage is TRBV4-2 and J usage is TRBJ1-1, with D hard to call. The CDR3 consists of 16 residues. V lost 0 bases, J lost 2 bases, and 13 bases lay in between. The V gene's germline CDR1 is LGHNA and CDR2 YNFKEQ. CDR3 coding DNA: TGTGCCAGCAGCCAAGACCGGGGAAATCTTAACACTGAAGCTTTCTTT. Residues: CASSQDRGNLNTEAFF.